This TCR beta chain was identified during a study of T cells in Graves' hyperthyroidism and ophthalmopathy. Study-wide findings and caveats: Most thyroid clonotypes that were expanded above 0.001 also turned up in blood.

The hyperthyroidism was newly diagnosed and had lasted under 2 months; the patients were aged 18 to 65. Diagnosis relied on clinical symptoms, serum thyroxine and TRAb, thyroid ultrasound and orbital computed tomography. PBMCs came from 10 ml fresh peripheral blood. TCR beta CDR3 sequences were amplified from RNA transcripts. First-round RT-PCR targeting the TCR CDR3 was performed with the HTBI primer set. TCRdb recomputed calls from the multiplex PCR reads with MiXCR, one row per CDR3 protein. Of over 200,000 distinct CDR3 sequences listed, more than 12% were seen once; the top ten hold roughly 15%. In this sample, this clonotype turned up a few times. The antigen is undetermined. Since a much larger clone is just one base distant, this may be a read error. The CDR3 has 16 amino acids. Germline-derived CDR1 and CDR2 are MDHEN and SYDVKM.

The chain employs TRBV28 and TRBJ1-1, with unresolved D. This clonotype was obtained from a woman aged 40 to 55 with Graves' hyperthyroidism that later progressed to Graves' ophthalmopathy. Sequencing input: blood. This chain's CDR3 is CASSPPMGARNTGAFF. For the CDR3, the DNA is TGTGCCAGCAGCCCCCCGATGGGAGCGAGAAACACTGGAGCTTTCTTT.